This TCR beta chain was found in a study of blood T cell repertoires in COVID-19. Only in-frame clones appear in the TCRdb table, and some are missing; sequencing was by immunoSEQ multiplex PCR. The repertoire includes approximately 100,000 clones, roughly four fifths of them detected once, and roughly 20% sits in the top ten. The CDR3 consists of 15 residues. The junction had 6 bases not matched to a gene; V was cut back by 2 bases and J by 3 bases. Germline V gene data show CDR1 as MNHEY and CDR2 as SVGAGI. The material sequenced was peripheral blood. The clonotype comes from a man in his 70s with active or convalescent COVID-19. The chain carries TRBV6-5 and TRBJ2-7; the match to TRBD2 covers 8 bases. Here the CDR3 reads CASSYNGGGGYEQYF. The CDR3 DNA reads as TGTGCCAGCAGTTACAACGGGGGGGGAGGCTACGAGCAGTACTTC.